The 17 T cell receptor beta chains listed next were all sequenced from one sample in a study of vaccination and CD4 T cells after COVID-19. These receptors' targets are unknown. Treatment of the sample: approximately nine-day PBMC culture with coronavirus spike peptide pools or control peptides (ViraFEST assay). The study sequenced cultured CD4+ T cell DNA using the Oncomine TCR Beta short-read assay. TCRdb re-called the PCR reads with MiXCR, one entry per CDR3 protein. The table records 4,000 to 5,000 distinct CDR3 sequences, roughly 47% of them present only once. The starting material was CD4+ T cells from blood, cultured in vitro, obtained after SARS-CoV-2 vaccination. The origin of the receptors is a human donor who had recovered from COVID-19.

This clonotype was counted only a few times. The chain recombines TRBV20-1 with TRBJ2-3; 13 nucleotides agree with TRBD2. The CDR3 runs to 16 residues. J gave up 9 bases and V 5 bases, and 14 bases lay outside the gene matches. In germline, CDR1 is DFQATT, CDR2 SNEGSKA (reference sequence). The CDR3 coding sequence is TGCAGTGCTGATGTAACCGGGACTAGCGGGAAGGGGACGCAGTATTTT. Its translation: CSADVTGTSGKGTQYF.

This clonotype was picked up a small number of times. The gene calls are TRBV6-2 or TRBV6-3 and TRBJ1-2, with D perhaps TRBD1 (5 bases). Looked up from germline, CDR1 is MNHEY and CDR2 is SVGEGT. Trimming cost V 4 bases and J 8 bases, with 14 bases left between them. The CDR3 is 13 residues long. The CDR3 coding sequence is TGTGCCAGCAGTTTCCTTGGGGGGGACGGCTACACCTTC. Amino acids: CASSFLGGDGYTF.

This chain links TRBV18 with TRBJ1-2; TRBD1 is a possible D gene (6 bases). Germline CDR1 KGHSH, CDR2 LQKENI. The CDR3 loop spans 17 amino acids. Trimming shortened V by 3 bases and J by 2 bases, and 19 bases separated the two germline ends. Here the CDR3 reads CASSPSLGAWDNYGYTF. CDR3 bases: TGTGCCAGCTCACCCTCATTGGGGGCCTGGGACAACTATGGCTACACCTTC.

The genes are TRBV19 and TRBJ2-5; TRBD2 is a possible D gene (6 bases). V dropped 6 bases and J dropped 5 bases, with 31 bases sitting between them. This CDR3 is 19 amino acids long. Germline lookup yields CDR1 LNHDA and CDR2 SQIVND (reference sequence). CDR3 region: CASSLHALGGAGFRETQYF. In DNA form, the CDR3 reads TGTGCCAGTAGCTTACACGCCTTAGGAGGTGCGGGGTTTCGGGAGACCCAGTACTTC.

The chain links TRBV11-2 to TRBJ1-1, with D possibly being TRBD1 (5 bases). Germline V gene data show CDR1 as SGHAT and CDR2 as FQNNGV. The V gene lost 5 bases and the J gene lost 1 base, with 11 bases spanning the gap. The CDR3 length is 14 residues. CDR3 loop: CASSRGVGNTEAFF. The CDR3 DNA follows: TGTGCCAGCAGCCGAGGGGTCGGGAACACTGAAGCTTTCTTT.

The chain uses TRBV27 and TRBJ2-7; TRBD1 agrees at 10 bases. The J segment lost 0 bases and the V segment lost 7 bases, leaving 3 bases of the junction unmatched. Germline V lookup: CDR1 MNHEY, CDR2 SMNVEV (reference sequence). The length of the CDR3 is 14 residues. The CDR3 here is CASTRTGGSYEQYF. CDR3 bases: TGTGCCAGCACTAGGACAGGGGGCTCCTACGAGCAGTACTTC.

The J gene is TRBJ2-7, the V gene TRBV28, with TRBD2 matching 12 bases. With V trimmed by 4 bases and J by 2 bases, 3 bases remained unmatched. CDR1 and CDR2 (germline): MDHEN, SYDVKM. The CDR3 totals 15 residues. CDR3 residues: CASSYLAGGPYEQYF. The CDR3 region has the DNA TGTGCCAGCAGTTACCTAGCGGGAGGGCCCTACGAGCAGTACTTC.

This clonotype was observed a single time. In nucleotides, the CDR3 is TGTGCCAGCAGTTTAGCGAGGATTTTAACCGGGGGCAATCAGCCCCAGCATTTT. Translated, it gives CASSLARILTGGNQPQHF. The chain combines TRBV12-3 or TRBV12-4 with TRBJ1-5, with D hard to call. This CDR3 is 18 amino acids long. V lost 0 bases and J lost 2, with 17 bases in between.

The CDR3, as DNA: TGTGCCAGCAGCGCGACAGGGGAAGAAGCTTTCTTT. Translation gives CASSATGEEAFF. V and J are TRBV11-2 and TRBJ1-1; 8 bases fit TRBD1. CDR3 length: 12 residues. Germline CDR1 and CDR2: SGHAT and FQNNGV. The trim removed 5 bases at V and 8 bases at J, leaving 4 bases unmatched. Full variable domain (remainder filled in from reference TRBV11-2 and TRBJ1-1): EAGVAQSPRYKIIEKRQSVAFWCNPISGHATLYWYQQILGQGPKLLIQFQNNGVVDDSQLPKDRFSAERLKGVDSTLKIQPAKLEDSAVYLCASSATGEEAFFGQGTRLTVV.

The rearrangement links TRBV20-1 to TRBJ2-7; TRBD1 or TRBD2 may be the D gene (6 bases each). V lost 3 bases to trimming and J lost 0 bases, with 12 bases between them. This CDR3 contains 14 residues. Germline assignment: CDR1 DFQATT and CDR2 SNEGSKA (reference sequence). The CDR3: CSASEGGRSYEQYF. In DNA, the CDR3 is TGCAGTGCTAGCGAGGGGGGCCGCTCCTACGAGCAGTACTTC.

This clonotype is labeled hyperexpanded. This rearrangement joins TRBV20-1 to TRBJ2-5; 10 nucleotides line up with TRBD2. V gave up 5 bases and J gave up 4 bases; unmatched junction bases: 10. The germline V gene encodes CDR1 DFQATT and CDR2 SNEGSKA (reference sequence). CDR3 size: 15 residues. For the CDR3, the DNA is TGCAGTGCTTCTGATGGACTAGCGGTGGGAGAGACCCAGTACTTC. It specifies CSASDGLAVGETQYF.

The chain joins TRBV4-2 to TRBJ1-6; 7 bases map to TRBD1. Per the germline V gene, CDR1 is LGHNA and CDR2 is YNFKEQ. V gave up 0 bases and J gave up 0 bases; unmatched junction bases: 2. CDR3 length: 17 residues. CDR3 sequence: CASSQDRDSSYNSPLHF. DNA of the CDR3: TGTGCCAGCAGCCAAGATCGGGACAGCTCCTATAATTCACCCCTCCACTTT.

The V and J genes are TRBV20-1 and TRBJ1-5, with D perhaps TRBD1 (6 bases). CDR3 length equals 16 residues. Germline V gene sequence: CDR1 DFQATT, CDR2 SNEGSKA (reference sequence). V was cut by 0 bases and J by 3 bases, with 15 bases left in between. CDR3 sequence (DNA): TGCAGTGCTAGAGAGAGTGGAAGGACAGCCAATCAGCCCCAGCATTTT. It specifies CSARESGRTANQPQHF.

The chain combines TRBV6-1 with TRBJ2-7; D gene unclear. This CDR3 has 12 residues. V lost 6 bases, J lost 7 bases, and 13 bases lay in between. Germline CDR1 reads MNHNS; CDR2 reads SASEGT. CDR3 sequence (DNA): TGTGCCAGCAGCGCACAAAAGGGAGAGCAGTACTTC. It is translated as CASSAQKGEQYF.

The gene calls are TRBV7-2 and TRBJ2-2; 9 bases map to TRBD1. V trimming: 2 bases; J trimming: 7 bases; junction bases outside the gene matches: 11. CDR1 and CDR2 from the germline V gene are SGHTA and FQGNSA. This CDR3 is built from 17 residues. CDR3 sequence (DNA): TGTGCCAGCAGCTTACAGGGGGGACAGGGCGGTATCGGGGAGCTGTTTTTT. Translation: CASSLQGGQGGIGELFF.

This chain joins TRBV7-2 and TRBJ2-1; TRBD2 matches at 10 bases. J was trimmed by 1 base and V by 3 bases; bases with no gene match: 6. Germline CDR1 is SGHTA and CDR2 is FQGNSA. This CDR3 has 17 residues. CDR3 loop: CASSFPRSGGSYNEQFF. CDR3 sequence (DNA): TGTGCCAGCAGCTTCCCCCGTAGCGGGGGGTCCTACAATGAGCAGTTCTTC.

The chain carries TRBV6-1 and TRBJ1-5; weak D call: TRBD1 (5 bases). V dropped 7 bases and J dropped 4 bases, with 17 bases sitting between them. This CDR3 has 15 amino acids. Germline values: CDR1 MNHNS, CDR2 SASEGT. The CDR3 loop reads CASTHGGLGNQPQHF. As DNA, the CDR3 is TGTGCCAGCACCCACGGGGGACTTGGGAATCAGCCCCAGCATTTT.